A single sample is the source of the 16 T cell receptor beta chains below, sequenced in a study of blood T cell repertoires in COVID-19. Sequenced by immunoSEQ multiplex PCR; TCRdb stores in-frame clones only, minus some. The sample comprises 360,000 or so clones, less than 90% of which are singletons, and around 3% rests with the top ten. Sequencing input: PBMCs or T cells enriched from blood (not recorded which). The source of these receptors is a woman between 25 and 40 years old who had recovered from COVID-19.

The chain's CDR3 is CASSISGQGISPLHF. The CDR3 DNA is TGTGCCAGTAGTATTTCGGGACAGGGTATCTCACCCCTCCACTTT. The chain carries TRBV19 and TRBJ1-6, with TRBD1 identical over 9 bases. The CDR3 runs to 15 residues. The trim removed 3 bases at V and 10 bases at J, leaving 7 bases unmatched. In germline, CDR1 is LNHDA, CDR2 SQIVND (reference sequence). Complete variable domain (other parts from reference TRBV19 and TRBJ1-6): DGGITQSPKYLFRKEGQNVTLSCEQNLNHDAMYWYRQDPGQGLRLIYYSQIVNDFQKGDIAEGYSVSREKKESFPLTVTSAQKNPTAFYLCASSISGQGISPLHFGNGTRLTVT.

This chain links TRBV27 with TRBJ1-2; 9 bases match TRBD1. V gave up 9 bases and J gave up 2 bases; unmatched junction bases: 1. The CDR3 runs to 12 residues. Per germline, CDR1 MNHEY and CDR2 SMNVEV (reference sequence). CDR3 sequence (DNA): TGTGCCAGTACAGGGGGCAACTATGGCTACACCTTC. Its translation is CASTGGNYGYTF.

The V and J genes are TRBV3-1 (or the pseudogene TRBV3-2) and TRBJ1-3; no clear D gene. Per the germline V gene, CDR1 is LGHDT and CDR2 is YNNKEL (reference sequence). The CDR3 runs 15 residues. V was trimmed by 0 bases and J by 4 bases, leaving 10 bases between them. CDR3 DNA sequence: TGTGCCAGCAGCCAAGATACGGTGCCCGGAAACACCATATATTTT. Its translation: CASSQDTVPGNTIYF.

V and J are TRBV9 and TRBJ2-7; D possibly corresponds to TRBD1 (5 bases). CDR3 length: 14 residues. CDR1 SGDLS and CDR2 YYNGEE come from the germline V gene. V lost 0 bases and J lost 0, with 7 bases in between. The CDR3 loop reads CASSVGQISYEQYF. The CDR3 DNA reads TGTGCCAGCAGCGTAGGACAGATCTCCTACGAGCAGTACTTC.

V and J are TRBV5-1 and TRBJ2-3, with 9 positions matching TRBD2. The ends lost 3 bases at V and 5 bases at J; junction bases unmatched: 4. The germline gives CDR1 SGHRS, CDR2 YFSETQ. The CDR3 sequence is 14 residues long. The CDR3 bases are TGCGCCAGCAGCTCTATAGCGGGAGTAGATACGCAGTATTTT. Translating gives CASSSIAGVDTQYF. Complete variable domain (other parts from reference TRBV5-1 and TRBJ2-3): KAGVTQTPRYLIKTRGQQVTLSCSPISGHRSVSWYQQTPGQGLQFLFEYFSETQRNKGNFPGRFSGRQFSNSRSEMNVSTLELGDSALYLCASSSIAGVDTQYFGPGTRLTVL.

The CDR3 loop reads CASRRGQLGEQYF. CDR3 in DNA: TGTGCCAGCAGACGGGGACAGCTAGGCGAGCAGTACTTC. V usage is TRBV6-5 and J usage is TRBJ2-7; 7 nucleotides agree with TRBD1. V dropped 6 bases and J dropped 6; count of bases not matched to a gene: 8. Germline CDR1 MNHEY, CDR2 SVGAGI. The CDR3 is made up of 13 amino acids.

This chain joins TRBV25-1 and TRBJ1-1; no clear D. The V and J ends lost 3 bases and 6 bases respectively, with 8 bases between them. The CDR3 has 12 residues. The germline V gene has CDR1 MGHDK and CDR2 SYGVNS. CDR3 sequence: CASSEPGSEAFF. The CDR3 coding sequence is TGTGCCAGCAGTGAGCCCGGGTCTGAAGCTTTCTTT. The whole variable domain, filled in from reference TRBV25-1 and TRBJ1-1, reads EADIYQTPRYLVIGTGKKITLECSQTMGHDKMYWYQQDPGMELHLIHYSYGVNSTEKGDLSSESTVSRIRTEHFPLTLESARPSHTSQYLCASSEPGSEAFFGQGTRLTVV.

The chain has TRBV5-1 and TRBJ2-2, with 7 positions matching TRBD2. The CDR3 runs to 17 residues. Germline lookup yields CDR1 SGHRS and CDR2 YFSETQ. Germline trimming cut 0 bases from V and 6 bases from J; bases unmatched to any gene: 11. The CDR3 DNA reads TGCGCCAGCAGCTTGGCTCCTAGCGGAGAAGGCGCCGGGGAGCTGTTTTTT. This codes for CASSLAPSGEGAGELFF.

This chain uses TRBV6-5 with TRBJ1-3; possibly TRBD1 for D (5 bases). Germline-derived CDR1 and CDR2 are MNHEY and SVGAGI. Between the trimmed V and J ends, which lost 0 bases and 7 bases, there was a span of 10 bases. CDR3 length: 14 amino acids. The DNA for the CDR3 is TGTGCCAGCAGTTACTCGATGGGGGGGAACACCATATATTTT. Translated, it gives CASSYSMGGNTIYF.

This rearrangement joins TRBV2 to TRBJ2-5, with D possibly TRBD1 on 6 matching bases. Trimming stripped 2 bases from V and 1 base from J, with 8 bases between. The CDR3 is made up of 14 amino acids. CDR1 and CDR2 (germline): SNHLY, FYNNEI. The CDR3: CASSERTAQETQYF. The CDR3 DNA reads as TGTGCCAGCAGTGAACGGACAGCCCAAGAGACCCAGTACTTC. Filled out from reference TRBV2 and TRBJ2-5, the complete variable domain reads EPEVTQTPSHQVTQMGQEVILRCVPISNHLYFYWYRQILGQKVEFLVSFYNNEISEKSEIFDDQFSVERPDGSNFTLKIRSTKLEDSAMYFCASSERTAQETQYFGPGTRLLVL.

The V gene is TRBV30, the J gene TRBJ1-1; the match to TRBD1 covers 7 bases. The CDR3 length is 13 residues. The germline V gene encodes CDR1 GTSNPN and CDR2 SVGIG (reference sequence). V lost 2 bases to trimming and J lost 4 bases; unmatched junction nucleotides: 4. The CDR3 here is CAWSTQGGTEAFF. Here the CDR3 DNA reads TGTGCCTGGAGTACCCAGGGGGGCACTGAAGCTTTCTTT. Full variable domain (rest looked up from reference TRBV30 and TRBJ1-1): SQTIHQWPATLVQPVGSPLSLECTVEGTSNPNLYWYRQAAGRGLQLLFYSVGIGQISSEVPQNLSASRPQDRQFILSSKKLLLSDSGFYLCAWSTQGGTEAFFGQGTRLTVV.

The chain combines TRBV7-4 with TRBJ1-2, with D perhaps TRBD1 (5 bases). The V end was cut by 5 bases, the J end by 8 bases, with 24 bases between. The CDR3 is 16 residues long. CDR1 is SGHVT, CDR2 SQSDAQ, per germline. The CDR3 DNA is TGTGCCAGCAGCCCTCATAGGTCCGGGTCTACAGGAGGCTACACCTTC. Translated: CASSPHRSGSTGGYTF.

The chain is built from TRBV3-1 (or the pseudogene TRBV3-2) and TRBJ1-4; a possible D gene is TRBD1 (5 bases). Trimming took 1 base from V and 8 from J, leaving 14 bases between them. The CDR3 extends over 15 amino acids. Germline loops: CDR1 LGHDT, CDR2 YNNKEL (reference sequence). The CDR3 loop reads CASSQGFQGNEKLFF. The CDR3 DNA sequence: TGTGCCAGCAGCCAAGGATTCCAGGGAAACGAAAAACTGTTTTTT.

V is TRBV27 and J is TRBJ1-6, with D hard to call. Trimming shortened V by 2 bases and J by 0 bases, and 8 bases separated the two germline ends. The germline V gene has CDR1 MNHEY and CDR2 SMNVEV (reference sequence). The CDR3 spans 16 residues. The DNA of the CDR3 is TGTGCCAGCAGTTTAAAGACATACTCCTATAATTCACCCCTCCACTTT. Its translation is CASSLKTYSYNSPLHF.

This chain links TRBV28 with TRBJ1-4, with D tentatively TRBD1 (5 bases). CDR1 is MDHEN and CDR2 is SYDVKM in the germline V gene. The CDR3 is made up of 12 amino acids. V was clipped by 3 bases and J by 13 bases, with 12 bases between them. The CDR3: CASSLIQVGLFF. CDR3 bases: TGTGCCAGCAGTTTGATACAGGTTGGACTGTTTTTT. Full variable domain (outside the CDR3, taken from reference TRBV28 and TRBJ1-4): DVKVTQSSRYLVKRTGEKVFLECVQDMDHENMFWYRQDPGLGLRLIYFSYDVKMKEKGDIPEGYSVSREKKERFSLILESASTNQTSMYLCASSLIQVGLFFGSGTQLSVL.

The rearrangement joins TRBV5-5 to TRBJ1-2; 9 positions match TRBD1. Germline V gene data show CDR1 as SGHKS and CDR2 as YYEKEE (reference sequence). The CDR3 sequence is 15 residues long. With 0 bases clipped from V and 2 bases from J, the junction kept 2 bases outside the gene matches. The CDR3 DNA reads TGTGCCAGCAGCTTGGCCGGGACAGGGAACTATGGCTACACCTTC. Translating it yields CASSLAGTGNYGYTF.